This TCR beta chain derives from a study of T cells after yellow fever vaccination. The table lists this clonotype with a few counts. Its specificity is not known. TCR cDNA, made by 5'RACE template switching, carried an added universal primer site and UMIs. TCRdb reprocessed the 5' RACE reads with MiXCR, giving one entry per CDR3 protein. The table lists about 220,000 distinct CDR3 sequences, about 3% of them singletons, with about 3.3% in the top ten. General study findings and limits: There was a small share of clonotypes that showed up in both the CD4 and CD8 compartments.

CDR1 and CDR2 from the germline V gene are LGHNA and YSLEER. The CDR3 runs 15 residues. Deletions cut 1 base from V and 4 bases from J, with 13 bases between. The sequence derives from a man between 18 and 29 years old who received the YFV17D yellow fever vaccine. The specimen comprised CD4+ T cells sorted from PBMCs, sampled 10 days after the yellow fever booster vaccination. The genes are TRBV4-3 and TRBJ1-2, with D hard to call. CDR3 nucleotide sequence: TGCGCCAGCAGCCAAGCCTCACAAGTTATCTATGGCTACACCTTC. This gives the protein CASSQASQVIYGYTF.